The T cell receptor beta chain under discussion was sequenced for a study of spatial heterogeneity in lung cancer. This clonotype was counted at least ten times. Its antigen is unknown. Time point denoted: sample taken at primary tumor resection. Study-level results: Ubiquitous, expanded tumor-derived TCRs were more frequently observed in blood at resection than at follow-up.

TCRdb passed the 5' RACE reads through MiXCR, listing each CDR3 protein once. Of 35,000 to 55,000 distinct CDR3 sequences in the sample, approximately 13% were seen once. The CDR3 runs 12 residues. V was clipped by 6 bases and J by 8 bases, with 11 bases between them. The sequence derives from a male donor with early-stage non-small cell lung cancer. The sample consisted of PBMCs, taken at surgery. The V call is TRBV12-3 or TRBV12-4, the J call TRBJ2-4, with D possibly matching TRBD1 (6 bases). CDR3 in amino acids: CASRPPGDIQYF. The CDR3 DNA follows: TGTGCCAGCAGGCCCCCAGGGGACATTCAGTACTTC.